The source of this T cell receptor (beta chain) is a study of Graves' ophthalmopathy and Graves' hyperthyroidism (dated by TCRdb to the late 2010s). About the study as a whole: Peripheral blood was collected at initial diagnosis, prior to any treatment. TCR beta repertoire signatures were used to distinguish Graves' ophthalmopathy from Graves' hyperthyroidism and to predict progression to ophthalmopathy. In total, under 150 blood samples were TCR-sequenced: fewer than 50 ophthalmopathy, roughly 80 hyperthyroidism and around 17 hyperthyroidism-to-ophthalmopathy patients. To explore V-J signatures that distinguish ophthalmopathy from hyperthyroidism, a discovery set of 100 patients was enrolled, made up of 40 to 45 with ophthalmopathy and 55 to 65 with stable hyperthyroidism. An independent validation cohort comprised about 20 hyperthyroidism patients and some 16 patients who later progressed from hyperthyroidism to ophthalmopathy. T-cell repertoires of thyroid tissue and blood were compared in about 6 hyperthyroidism patients. Once sampling was done, hyperthyroidism patients were given methimazole at a starting dose of 30 mg daily, while ophthalmopathy patients were given high-dose intravenous methylprednisolone. Overall study results and their limits: In validation, the model predicted ophthalmopathy progression with 70.59% sensitivity and 72% to 80% specificity; more than ten predicted patients were CT-confirmed with GO in a median of approximately six months. Among expanded thyroid clonotypes with frequency above 0.001, most also showed up in blood, which suggests that blood repertoires may reflect the thyroid immune response. Ophthalmopathy was separated from stable hyperthyroidism by the 13-signature model with roughly 88% sensitivity and less than 82% specificity in cross-validation and with 80%/75% in the test set. No statistical method was used to predetermine the sample size, and group allocation was not hidden from the investigators.

The germline V gene yields MNHEY for CDR1 and SVGAGI for CDR2. Trimming at the junction amounts to 5 bases on V and 4 bases on J, and the germline ends lie 12 bases apart. There are 14 amino acids in the CDR3, from cysteine to phenylalanine inclusive. Only the CDR3 region is kept as DNA, spanning 42 bases read in frame from base 1. This clonotype was detected many times. The antigen this receptor binds is unknown. Nothing much larger sits one base from this clone, and base qualities are not available. For repertoire sequencing, the TCR beta CDR3 regions were amplified from RNA transcripts. HTBI primers and the Qiagen OneStep RT-PCR kit were used in a first-round RT-PCR, which was followed by a second-round multiplex PCR, size selection and purification. Libraries were sequenced paired-end with 100 bp reads on an Illumina HiSeq2000. The original methods were these. Reads were processed with SOAPnuke, discarding reads with adapters, uncalled bases, mean Phred below 15, or no exact constant-primer or identifier match. High-quality paired reads were merged with COPE v1.2.5. Each unique nucleotide sequence was defined as a clonotype, and clonotypes were aligned to IMGT TRB V, D and J references with MiTCR v1.1. The analysis was limited to V-J combinations with a frequency above 0.0001, which together covered about 99% of repertoires. For each V-J combination, a TCR clonal expansion and chaos score was defined as F50 clonal expansion divided by the chaos observed in the TCRdist matrix. Features were reduced by Welch's t-statistics and random forest to around 14 V-J combinations, which fed a naive Bayes classifier. The similarity between thyroid and blood repertoires was quantified using the Morisita-Horn index. Using fastp at Q25 and MiXCR, TCRdb reprocessed the public reads and kept productive beta chains. Records with the same CDR3 protein are collapsed into one entry carrying the most frequent genes and DNA. The V and J calls reflect TCRdb's pipeline rather than the authors' work. This sample has roughly 300,000 distinct CDR3 sequences in its table, and roughly 15% of those were observed once. The ten most abundant clones make up 9% to 15% of the sample.

The ophthalmopathy patients had moderately to severely active disease, with a Clinical Activity Score of 3 or higher, a NOSPECS grade of 4 or higher, and a disease duration of less than 3 months. Patients with other autoimmune diseases, uncontrolled infections, pregnancy or lactation were excluded. Diagnosis was based on clinical symptoms, serum thyroxine, TRAb, thyroid ultrasound and orbital computed tomography. PBMCs were isolated from about 10 ml of fresh peripheral blood by Ficoll-Paque density gradient centrifugation. Total RNA was extracted using Trizol reagent, and RNA quality was checked on an Agilent 2100 Bioanalyzer.

The chain joins TRBV6-5 to TRBJ1-3; TRBD1 is possibly the D segment (6 matching bases). The sequence was collected from an adult man with Graves' ophthalmopathy. The sequencing sample was made of peripheral blood. The bases are TGTGCCAGCAGTCGTACAGGGCGCGGAAACACCATATATTTT. It encodes CASSRTGRGNTIYF.